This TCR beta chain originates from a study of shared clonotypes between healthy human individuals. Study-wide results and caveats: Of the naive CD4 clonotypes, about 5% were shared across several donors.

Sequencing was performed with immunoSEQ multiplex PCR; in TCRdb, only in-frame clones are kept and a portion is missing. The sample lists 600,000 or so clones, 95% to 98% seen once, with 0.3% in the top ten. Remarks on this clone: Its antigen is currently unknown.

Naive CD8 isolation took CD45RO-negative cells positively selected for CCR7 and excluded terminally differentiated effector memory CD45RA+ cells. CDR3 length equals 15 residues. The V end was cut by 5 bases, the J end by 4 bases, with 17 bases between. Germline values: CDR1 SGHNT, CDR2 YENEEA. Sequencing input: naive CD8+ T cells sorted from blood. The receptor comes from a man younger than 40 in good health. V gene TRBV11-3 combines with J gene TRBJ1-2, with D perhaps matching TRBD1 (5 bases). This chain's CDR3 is CASSPTPGFLYGYTF. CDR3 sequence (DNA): TGTGCCAGCAGCCCGACGCCAGGGTTCCTCTATGGCTACACCTTC. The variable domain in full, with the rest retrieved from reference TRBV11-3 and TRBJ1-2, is EAGVVQSPRYKIIEKKQPVAFWCNPISGHNTLYWYLQNLGQGPELLIRYENEEAVDDSQLPKDRFSAERLKGVDSTLKIQPAELGDSAVYLCASSPTPGFLYGYTFGSGTRLTVV.